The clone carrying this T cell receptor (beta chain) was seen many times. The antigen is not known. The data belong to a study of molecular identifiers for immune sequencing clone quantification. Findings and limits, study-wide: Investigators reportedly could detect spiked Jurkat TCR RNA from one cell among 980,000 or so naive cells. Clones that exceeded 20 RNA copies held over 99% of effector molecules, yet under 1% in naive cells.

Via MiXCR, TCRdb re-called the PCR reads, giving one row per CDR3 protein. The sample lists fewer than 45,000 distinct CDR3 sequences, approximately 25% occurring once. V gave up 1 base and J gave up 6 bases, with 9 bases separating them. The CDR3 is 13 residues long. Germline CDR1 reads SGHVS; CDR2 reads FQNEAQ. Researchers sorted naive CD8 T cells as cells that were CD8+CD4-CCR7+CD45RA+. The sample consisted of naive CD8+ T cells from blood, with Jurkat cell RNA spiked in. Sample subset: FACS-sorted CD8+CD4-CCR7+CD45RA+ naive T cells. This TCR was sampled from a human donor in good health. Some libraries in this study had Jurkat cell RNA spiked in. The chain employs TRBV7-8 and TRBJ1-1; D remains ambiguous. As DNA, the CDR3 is TGTGCCAGCAGCTTAGGGAGCCGCCCTGAAGCTTTCTTT. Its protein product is CASSLGSRPEAFF.